The 5 T cell receptor beta chains given below trace back to one sample, sequenced in a study of early T cells in non-severe SARS-CoV-2 infection. TCRdb passed the 5' RACE reads through MiXCR, listing each CDR3 protein once. The table includes around 27,000 distinct CDR3 sequences, 3% to 5% detected once. The sequenced sample was whole blood. The origin of the receptors is an adult who was a healthcare worker with PCR-confirmed SARS-CoV-2 infection or an uninfected control (not recorded which).

This clonotype has at least ten counts. This sequence joins TRBV5-1 and TRBJ1-4, with a possible D match to TRBD1 (6 bases). The germline V and J ends were trimmed by 0 bases and 7 bases, with 16 bases remaining between them. CDR3 length: 16 residues. CDR1 and CDR2 from the germline V gene are SGHRS and YFSETQ. The CDR3 nucleotides read TGCGCCAGCAGCTTGGTTGCCGGAAGGGGGACTGAAAAACTGTTTTTT. Encoded protein: CASSLVAGRGTEKLFF. Together with reference TRBV5-1 and TRBJ1-4, the CDR3 gives the full variable domain: KAGVTQTPRYLIKTRGQQVTLSCSPISGHRSVSWYQQTPGQGLQFLFEYFSETQRNKGNFPGRFSGRQFSNSRSEMNVSTLELGDSALYLCASSLVAGRGTEKLFFGSGTQLSVL.

The table lists this clonotype with a few counts. The chain combines TRBV10-2 with TRBJ2-1; D possibly uses TRBD1 or TRBD2 (5 bases each). The V gene's germline CDR1 is WSHSY and CDR2 SAAADI. Trimming took 7 bases from V and 0 from J, leaving 19 bases between them. The CDR3 runs to 17 residues. The CDR3 sequence: CASTRGAGLSSYNEQFF. The CDR3 DNA reads as TGCGCCAGCACCCGAGGGGCCGGACTCAGCTCCTACAATGAGCAGTTCTTC.

This clonotype was counted a single time. A much bigger clone sits one base away, suggesting this may be a read error. Lacking the conserved final phenylalanine or tryptophan, this CDR3 likely reflects a read error. CDR3 loop: CASSPSEGDTIYL. For the CDR3, the DNA is TGTGCCAGCTCACCCTCCGAGGGGGACACCATATATCTT. This chain joins TRBV18 and TRBJ1-3, with a possible D match to TRBD1 (6 bases). CDR3 length equals 13 residues. Trimming shortened V by 3 bases and J by 8 bases, and 11 bases separated the two germline ends. CDR1 and CDR2 from the germline V gene are KGHSH and LQKENI.

There are many counts of this clonotype. This CDR3 is CASRLAGVPETQYF. As DNA, the CDR3 is TGTGCCAGCAGGCTAGCGGGGGTTCCCGAGACCCAGTACTTC. The chain has TRBV6-2 or TRBV6-3 and TRBJ2-5; the match to TRBD2 covers 10 bases. There are 14 residues in the CDR3. The V segment lost 6 bases and the J segment 5 bases; nucleotides outside the gene matches: 6. CDR1 is MNHEY, CDR2 SVGEGT, per germline.

This clonotype was counted at least ten times. The chain employs TRBV19 and TRBJ1-1; perhaps TRBD1 as D (5 bases). There are 14 residues in the CDR3. The V end lost 1 base, the J end lost 1 base, and 7 bases lay between the germline ends. In germline, CDR1 is LNHDA, CDR2 SQIVND (reference sequence). CDR3 sequence reads: CASSIGQQNTEAFF. The CDR3 coding sequence is TGTGCCAGTAGTATAGGACAGCAGAACACTGAAGCTTTCTTT.